Shown below are 19 T cell receptor beta chains from a single sample sequenced in a study of T cells expressing NK-cell markers. Following a re-call of the 5' RACE reads, TCRdb has one entry per CDR3 protein and lacks DNA. Recorded for this sample: 350,000 to 450,000 distinct CDR3 sequences. The sample was blood T cells: a sorted CD56 or NKG2C T cell subset, CD4+ or CD8+ T cells, or bulk PBMC T cells (not recorded which). The receptors here all came from a man aged 18 to 70 in good health.

The chain is built from TRBV19 and TRBJ1-1; TCRdb outputs TRBD1, but without DNA this stays unchecked. CDR3 length: 16 residues. Germline CDR1 reads LNHDA; CDR2 reads SQIVND (reference sequence). The CDR3 here is CASSTLSVRENTEAFF.

J is TRBJ2-1 and V is TRBV7-8; with no DNA, the TCRdb D assignment of TRBD2 cannot be verified. Germline V gene sequence: CDR1 SGHVS, CDR2 FQNEAQ. CDR3 length equals 15 residues. This CDR3 reads CASSLWTSRGAEQFF.

The CDR3 sequence: CASRPWGVGRPEQYF. V and J are TRBV2 and TRBJ2-7; there is no DNA to check the TCRdb D call of TRBD1. The CDR3 is made up of 15 amino acids. The germline V gene has CDR1 SNHLY and CDR2 FYNNEI.

The rearrangement joins TRBV20-1 to TRBJ2-7; TCRdb calls TRBD1, which cannot be checked without DNA. CDR1 is DFQATT and CDR2 is SNEGSKA in the germline V gene (reference sequence). The CDR3 is 16 residues long. CDR3 region: CSARTNGAGTTAEQYF.

This chain uses TRBV27 with TRBJ1-5. This CDR3 comprises 19 residues. Germline lookup yields CDR1 MNHEY and CDR2 SMNVEV (reference sequence). CDR3 region: CASSQTELRSPYSNQPQHF.

The rearrangement joins TRBV5-1 to TRBJ2-5; as DNA is missing, the TRBD1 call by TCRdb cannot be tested. Germline V gene lookup returns CDR1 SGHRS and CDR2 YFSETQ. The CDR3 length is 13 residues. CDR3 loop: CASSLGRENPQYF.

The chain uses TRBV6-5 and TRBJ1-3. Germline assignment: CDR1 MNHEY and CDR2 SVGAGI. The CDR3 sequence is 15 residues long. The CDR3 region is CASSYSGRVVNTIYF.

The genes are TRBV2 and TRBJ2-3; TCRdb calls TRBD2, which cannot be checked without DNA. CDR1 is SNHLY, CDR2 FYNNEI, per germline. The CDR3 runs 16 residues. This chain's CDR3 is CASSQATLARTDTQYF.

This chain connects TRBV6-1 to TRBJ1-6. CDR1 is MNHNS and CDR2 is SASEGT in the germline V gene. The CDR3 loop spans 13 amino acids. CDR3 sequence: CASRDLPNSPLHF.

This rearrangement joins TRBV9 to TRBJ1-1. Germline lookup yields CDR1 SGDLS and CDR2 YYNGEE. The CDR3 is made up of 15 amino acids. The CDR3 is CASSPDSGGIGEAFF.

The rearrangement joins TRBV20-1 to TRBJ1-1; there is no DNA to check the TCRdb D call of TRBD1. This CDR3 contains 16 residues. Germline V gives CDR1 DFQATT, CDR2 SNEGSKA (reference sequence). This CDR3 is CSAAPWGQATNTEAFF.

The chain links TRBV27 to TRBJ2-6; checking the TCRdb D call of TRBD1 is not possible without DNA. This CDR3 spans 18 amino acids. The germline V gene encodes CDR1 MNHEY and CDR2 SMNVEV (reference sequence). Here the CDR3 reads CASRPLRSGIGGANVLTF.

Here the CDR3 reads CASSLTGDGANVLTF. The rearrangement joins TRBV27 to TRBJ2-6; lacking DNA, the TRBD1 call made by TCRdb goes unchecked. Germline loops: CDR1 MNHEY, CDR2 SMNVEV (reference sequence). The CDR3 length is 15 residues.

This CDR3 is CAKPSRSIWEKLFF. The genes are TRBV21-1 and TRBJ1-4. TRBV21-1 is a pseudogene locus. The CDR3 runs to 14 residues.

The V and J genes are TRBV28 and TRBJ2-5. Germline CDR1 MDHEN, CDR2 SYDVKM. The CDR3 covers 13 residues. CDR3 sequence reads: CASSFGSRETQYF. The full variable domain, its missing parts supplied by reference TRBV28 and TRBJ2-5, is DVKVTQSSRYLVKRTGEKVFLECVQDMDHENMFWYRQDPGLGLRLIYFSYDVKMKEKGDIPEGYSVSREKKERFSLILESASTNQTSMYLCASSFGSRETQYFGPGTRLLVL.

This chain uses TRBV28 with TRBJ2-1; TCRdb's assignment of TRBD2 cannot be checked, as there is no DNA. CDR3 length: 16 residues. The germline V gene encodes CDR1 MDHEN and CDR2 SYDVKM. The CDR3 loop reads CASSLMTSGAYNEQFF.

The V gene is TRBV14, the J gene TRBJ2-5; the D call from TCRdb, TRBD2, cannot be confirmed without DNA. Germline V gene sequence: CDR1 SGHDN, CDR2 FVKESK. The length of the CDR3 is 15 residues. CDR3 sequence reads: CASSHQSRRGWTQYF.

V is TRBV29-1 and J is TRBJ2-5; TCRdb reports TRBD1, a call that lacks DNA to check it against. The length of the CDR3 is 13 residues. Germline lookup yields CDR1 SQVTM and CDR2 ANQGSEA. The CDR3 protein is CSVPGSWGETQYF.

The genes are TRBV5-1 and TRBJ2-5; absent DNA, TCRdb's TRBD2 call cannot be checked. CDR3 length equals 17 residues. Germline V lookup: CDR1 SGHRS, CDR2 YFSETQ. The CDR3 sequence: CASSLGLSAGTRETQYF. Using reference TRBV5-1 and TRBJ2-5 for the parts outside the CDR3, the full variable domain is KAGVTQTPRYLIKTRGQQVTLSCSPISGHRSVSWYQQTPGQGLQFLFEYFSETQRNKGNFPGRFSGRQFSNSRSEMNVSTLELGDSALYLCASSLGLSAGTRETQYFGPGTRLLVL.